Reported below is one T cell receptor beta chain. No antigen is known for it. These data come from a study of T cell responses to AZD1222 COVID-19 vaccine. As for the study in general: Second-dose recipients at about 4 or about 12 weeks were treated as one pooled group.

Study-wide results and caveats: Close to half of spike-specific TCRs reportedly recognize unmutated variant regions. Spike-wide vaccine-associated CD4 TCRs dominated at 160-218 and 743-854.

The length of the CDR3 is 14 residues. V gave up 5 bases and J gave up 5 bases, with 14 bases separating them. Germline V gene sequence: CDR1 KGHDR, CDR2 SFDVKD. Data came from immunoSEQ multiplex PCR; TCRdb stores just in-frame clones and leaves some out. The sample includes approximately 90,000 clones, approximately 92% seen only once; the top ten take approximately 12%. The origin of this receptor is an adult in good health. The chain couples TRBV24-1 to TRBJ2-5; tentatively, D is TRBD2 (7 bases). The source material was peripheral blood, sampled on day 0 of AZD1222 vaccination. The CDR3: CATSAGGGLETQYF. Here the CDR3 DNA reads TGTGCCACCAGTGCTGGGGGGGGGCTGGAGACCCAGTACTTC.